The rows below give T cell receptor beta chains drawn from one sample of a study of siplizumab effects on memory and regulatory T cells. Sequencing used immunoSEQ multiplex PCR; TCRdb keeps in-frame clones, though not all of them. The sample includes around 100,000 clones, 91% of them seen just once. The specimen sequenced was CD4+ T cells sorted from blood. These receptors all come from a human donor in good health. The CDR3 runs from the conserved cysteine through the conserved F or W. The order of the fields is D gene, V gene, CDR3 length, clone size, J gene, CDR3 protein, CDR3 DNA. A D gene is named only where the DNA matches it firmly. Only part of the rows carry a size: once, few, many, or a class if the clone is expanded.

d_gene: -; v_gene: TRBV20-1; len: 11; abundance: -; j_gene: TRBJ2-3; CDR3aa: CSVSRTDTQYF; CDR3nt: TGCAGTGTTAGCCGGACGGATACGCAGTATTTT
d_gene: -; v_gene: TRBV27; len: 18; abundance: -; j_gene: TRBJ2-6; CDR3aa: CASKAFTPQGAGANVLTF; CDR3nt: TGTGCCAGCAAGGCCTTCACCCCGCAGGGAGCCGGGGCCAACGTCCTGACTTTC
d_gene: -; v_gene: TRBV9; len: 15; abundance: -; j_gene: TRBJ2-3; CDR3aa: CASSVDGGGRDTQYF; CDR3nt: TGTGCCAGCAGCGTAGATGGCGGAGGGCGAGATACGCAGTATTTT
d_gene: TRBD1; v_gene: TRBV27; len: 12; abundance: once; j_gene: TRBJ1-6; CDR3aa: CASSDRDSPLHF; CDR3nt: TGTGCCAGCAGTGACAGGGACTCACCCCTCCACTTT
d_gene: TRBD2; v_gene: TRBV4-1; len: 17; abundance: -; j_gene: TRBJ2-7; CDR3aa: CASSQENGLAGNNEQYF; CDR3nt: TGCGCCAGCAGCCAAGAGAATGGTCTAGCGGGGAACAACGAGCAGTACTTC
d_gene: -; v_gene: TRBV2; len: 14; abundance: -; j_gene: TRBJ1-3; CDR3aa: CASRVQVSGNTIYF; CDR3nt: TGTGCCAGCAGAGTACAGGTCTCTGGAAACACCATATATTTT
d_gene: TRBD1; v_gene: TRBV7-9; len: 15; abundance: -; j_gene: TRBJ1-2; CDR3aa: CASSEGTGDNYGYTF; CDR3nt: TGTGCCAGCAGCGAAGGGACAGGGGATAACTATGGCTACACCTTC
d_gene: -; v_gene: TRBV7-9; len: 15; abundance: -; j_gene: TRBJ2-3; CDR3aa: CASRELGAGTDTQYF; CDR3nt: TGTGCCTCCCGGGAGCTGGGGGCAGGCACAGATACGCAGTATTTT
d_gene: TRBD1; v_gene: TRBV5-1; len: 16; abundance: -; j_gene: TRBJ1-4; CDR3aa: CASSLAKTGGGEKLFF; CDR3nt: TGCGCCAGCAGCTTGGCCAAGACAGGGGGTGGCGAAAAACTGTTTTTT
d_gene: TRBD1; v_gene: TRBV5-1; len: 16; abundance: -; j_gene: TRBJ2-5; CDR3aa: CASSPRTGNREETQYF; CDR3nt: TGCGCCAGCAGCCCAAGGACAGGTAATAGGGAAGAGACCCAGTACTTC
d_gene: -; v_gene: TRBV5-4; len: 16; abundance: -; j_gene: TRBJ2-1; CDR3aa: CASSRPPPGTYNEQFF; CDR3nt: TGTGCCAGCAGCCGACCTCCGCCAGGGACCTACAATGAGCAGTTCTTC
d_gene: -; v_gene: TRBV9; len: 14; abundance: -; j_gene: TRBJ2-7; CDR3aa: CASSVDPATYEQYF; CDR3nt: TGTGCCAGCAGCGTAGATCCCGCAACCTACGAGCAGTACTTC
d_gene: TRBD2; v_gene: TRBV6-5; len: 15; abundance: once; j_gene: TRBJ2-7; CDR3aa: CASSYSDSGAYEQYF; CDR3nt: TGTGCCAGCAGTTACTCGGATAGCGGGGCATACGAGCAGTACTTC
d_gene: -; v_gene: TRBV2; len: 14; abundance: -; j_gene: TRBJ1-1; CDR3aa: CASSPDLSRAEAFF; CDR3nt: TGTGCCAGCAGTCCCGATCTTTCCAGGGCTGAAGCTTTCTTT
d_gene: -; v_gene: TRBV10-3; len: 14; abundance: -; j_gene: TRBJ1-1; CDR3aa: CAIQAQGGNTEAFF; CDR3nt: TGTGCCATCCAAGCACAGGGAGGGAACACTGAAGCTTTCTTT
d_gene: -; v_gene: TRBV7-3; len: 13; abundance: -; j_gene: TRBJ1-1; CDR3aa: CASSLTSGTRAFF; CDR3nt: TGTGCCAGCAGCTTAACGTCGGGGACGAGGGCTTTCTTT
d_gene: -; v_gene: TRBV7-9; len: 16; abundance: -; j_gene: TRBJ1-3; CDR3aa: CASSFPGLSSGNTIYF; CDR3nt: TGTGCCAGCAGCTTCCCGGGGCTAAGCTCTGGAAACACCATATATTTT
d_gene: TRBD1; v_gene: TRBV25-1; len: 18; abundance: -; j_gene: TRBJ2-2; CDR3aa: CASSDHAGQGASTGELFF; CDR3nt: TGTGCCAGCAGTGACCACGCCGGACAGGGGGCGAGCACCGGGGAGCTGTTTTTT
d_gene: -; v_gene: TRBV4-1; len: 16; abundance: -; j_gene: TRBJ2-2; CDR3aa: CASSHMSISDTGELFF; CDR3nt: TGCGCCAGCAGCCATATGAGCATAAGTGACACCGGGGAGCTGTTTTTT
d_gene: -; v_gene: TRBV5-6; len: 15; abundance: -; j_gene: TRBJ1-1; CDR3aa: CASSGALWGYTEAFF; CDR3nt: TGTGCCAGCAGCGGGGCTTTATGGGGTTACACTGAAGCTTTCTTT
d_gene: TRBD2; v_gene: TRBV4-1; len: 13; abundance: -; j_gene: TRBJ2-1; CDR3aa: CASSHTSVNEQFF; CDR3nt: TGCGCCAGCAGCCACACTAGCGTCAATGAGCAGTTCTTC
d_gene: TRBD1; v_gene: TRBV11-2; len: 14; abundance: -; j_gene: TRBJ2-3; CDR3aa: CASSPSTGGGTQYF; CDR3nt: TGTGCCAGCAGCCCATCGACAGGGGGAGGTACGCAGTATTTT
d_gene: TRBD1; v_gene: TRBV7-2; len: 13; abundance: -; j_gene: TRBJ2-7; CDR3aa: CASSSGQTYEQYF; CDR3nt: TGTGCCAGCAGCTCGGGACAGACCTACGAGCAGTACTTC
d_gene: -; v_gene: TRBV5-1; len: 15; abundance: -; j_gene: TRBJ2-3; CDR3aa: CASSLDGGASDTQYF; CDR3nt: TGCGCCAGCAGCTTGGACGGGGGCGCTTCAGATACGCAGTATTTT
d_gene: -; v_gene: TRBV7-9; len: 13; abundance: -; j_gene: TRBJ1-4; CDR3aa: CASSLEGFEKLFF; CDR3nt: TGTGCCAGCAGCTTGGAAGGGTTTGAAAAACTGTTTTTT
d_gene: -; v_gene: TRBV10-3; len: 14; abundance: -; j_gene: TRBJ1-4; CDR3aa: CAISESGLFEKLFF; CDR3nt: TGTGCCATCAGTGAGTCGGGGCTTTTTGAAAAACTGTTTTTT
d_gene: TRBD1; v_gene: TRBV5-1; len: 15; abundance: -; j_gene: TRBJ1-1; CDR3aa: CASSLAQGGNTEAFF; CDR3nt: TGCGCCAGCAGCTTGGCCCAGGGGGGGAACACTGAAGCTTTCTTT
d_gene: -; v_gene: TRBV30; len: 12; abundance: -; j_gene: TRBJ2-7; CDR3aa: CAWSVGGYEQYF; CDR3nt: TGTGCCTGGAGTGTAGGGGGGTACGAGCAGTACTTC
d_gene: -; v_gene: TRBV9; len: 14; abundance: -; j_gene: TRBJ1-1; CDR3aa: CASSVEPANTEAFF; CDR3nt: TGTGCCAGCAGCGTAGAGCCTGCTAACACTGAAGCTTTCTTT
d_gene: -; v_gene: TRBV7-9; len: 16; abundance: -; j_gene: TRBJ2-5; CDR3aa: CASSLAQRGGSETQYF; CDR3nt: TGTGCCAGCAGCTTAGCGCAAAGGGGAGGTAGCGAGACCCAGTACTTC
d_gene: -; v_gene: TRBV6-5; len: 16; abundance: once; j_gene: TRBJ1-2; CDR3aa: CASSYGRSPSNYGYTF; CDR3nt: TGTGCCAGCAGTTACGGCAGGTCCCCCTCTAACTATGGCTACACCTTC
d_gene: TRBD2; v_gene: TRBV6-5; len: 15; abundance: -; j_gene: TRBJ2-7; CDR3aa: CASRVGTSPAGEQYF; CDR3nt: TGTGCCAGCAGAGTGGGGACTAGCCCTGCGGGCGAGCAGTACTTC
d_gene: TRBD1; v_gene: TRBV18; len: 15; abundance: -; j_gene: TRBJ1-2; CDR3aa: CASSPPRGSNYGYTF; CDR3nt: TGTGCCAGCTCACCACCCAGGGGGTCTAACTATGGCTACACCTTC
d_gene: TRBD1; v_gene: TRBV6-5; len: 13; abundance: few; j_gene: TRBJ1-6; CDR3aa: CASTRTGNSPLHF; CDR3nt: TGTGCCAGCACCAGGACAGGGAATTCACCCCTCCACTTT
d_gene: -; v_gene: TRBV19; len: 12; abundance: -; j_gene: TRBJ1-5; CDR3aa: CASSRPPAPQHF; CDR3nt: TGTGCCAGTAGTAGGCCCCCCGCGCCCCAGCATTTT
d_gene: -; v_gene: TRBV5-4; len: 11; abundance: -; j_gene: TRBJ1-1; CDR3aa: CASSLNTEAFF; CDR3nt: TGTGCCAGCAGCCTCAACACTGAAGCTTTCTTT
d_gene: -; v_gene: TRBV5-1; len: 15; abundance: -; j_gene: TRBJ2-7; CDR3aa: CASSLAPQRTYEQYF; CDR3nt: TGCGCCAGCAGCTTGGCCCCACAAAGAACCTACGAGCAGTACTTC
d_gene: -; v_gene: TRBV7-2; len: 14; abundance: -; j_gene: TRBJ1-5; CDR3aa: CASSLDSFNQPQHF; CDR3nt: TGTGCCAGCAGCTTAGACAGCTTCAATCAGCCCCAGCATTTT
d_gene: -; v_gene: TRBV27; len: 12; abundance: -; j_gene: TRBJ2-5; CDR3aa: CASRDWQETQYF; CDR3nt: TGTGCCAGCAGGGACTGGCAAGAGACCCAGTACTTC
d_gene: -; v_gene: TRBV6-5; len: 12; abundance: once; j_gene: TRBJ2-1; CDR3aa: CASRRTGNEQFF; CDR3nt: TGTGCCAGCAGACGAACAGGGAATGAGCAGTTCTTC
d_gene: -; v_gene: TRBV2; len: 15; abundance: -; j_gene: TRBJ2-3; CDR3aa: CASTEMGISTDTQYF; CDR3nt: TGTGCCAGCACCGAAATGGGAATAAGCACAGATACGCAGTATTTT
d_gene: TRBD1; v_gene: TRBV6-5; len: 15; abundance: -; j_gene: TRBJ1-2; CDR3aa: CASTKRWTGQEGYTF; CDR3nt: TGTGCCAGCACTAAAAGGTGGACAGGCCAGGAGGGCTACACCTTC